This is a list of T cell receptor beta chains from one sample in a study of Ad26.COV2.S vaccination and SARS-CoV-2 variants. Measured with immunoSEQ multiplex PCR; TCRdb has only the in-frame clones, and not every one. This repertoire shows about 410,000 clones, 92% found once; its top ten account for about 1.7%. The sample here was peripheral blood, taken in a trial of Ad26.COV2.S vaccine versus placebo. The origin of the receptors is a person aged 18-60 years who received the Ad26.COV2.S COVID-19 vaccine or a placebo. CDR3s include the opening cysteine and the closing phenylalanine or tryptophan. D genes are given only for firm matches. Clone size is stated in some rows and not others, as once, few, many or a class when expanded.

D: -
J: TRBJ2-7
size: -
V: TRBV11-2
CDR3: CASTERRGNRNSYEQYF
DNA: TGTGCCAGCACCGAAAGGCGAGGCAACCGTAACTCCTACGAGCAGTACTTC

D: -
J: TRBJ1-2
size: -
V: TRBV7-8
CDR3: CASSPGDSAVYGYTF
DNA: TGTGCCAGCAGCCCCGGGGACTCCGCTGTATATGGCTACACCTTC

D: TRBD1
J: TRBJ1-6
size: -
V: TRBV6-1
CDR3: CASSEVVGQGASPLHF
DNA: TGTGCCAGCAGTGAAGTTGTGGGACAGGGGGCTTCACCCCTCCACTTT

D: -
J: TRBJ1-6
size: -
V: TRBV6-5
CDR3: CASSYGQGGNSPLHF
DNA: TGTGCCAGCAGTTACGGGCAGGGAGGGAATTCACCCCTCCACTTT

D: -
J: TRBJ1-5
size: once
V: TRBV19
CDR3: CASSEGLGGWPQHF
DNA: TGTGCCAGTAGTGAAGGACTGGGGGGGTGGCCCCAGCATTTT

D: -
J: TRBJ1-5
size: few
V: TRBV9
CDR3: CASSEAGPQHF
DNA: TGTGCCAGCAGCGAGGCGGGGCCCCAGCATTTT

D: TRBD1
J: TRBJ2-1
size: -
V: TRBV6-5
CDR3: CASRQTGVIYNEQFF
DNA: TGTGCCAGCAGGCAGACAGGGGTGATTTACAATGAGCAGTTCTTC

D: -
J: TRBJ1-5
size: once
V: TRBV7-2
CDR3: CASRPPGNQPQHF
DNA: TGTGCCAGCAGACCCCCGGGAAATCAGCCCCAGCATTTT

D: -
J: TRBJ2-3
size: -
V: TRBV11-2
CDR3: CASSFAGHPADTQYF
DNA: TGTGCCAGCAGCTTCGCGGGACACCCTGCAGATACGCAGTATTTT

D: TRBD1
J: TRBJ1-2
size: -
V: TRBV9
CDR3: CASSVERTGGYGYTF
DNA: TGTGCCAGCAGCGTAGAGCGGACAGGGGGCTATGGCTACACCTTC

D: TRBD1
J: TRBJ1-2
size: -
V: TRBV10-3
CDR3: CAIGTGLGGYTF
DNA: TGTGCCATCGGGACAGGGTTAGGGGGCTACACCTTC

D: TRBD1
J: TRBJ1-2
size: -
V: TRBV30
CDR3: CAWSFADRANGYTF
DNA: TGTGCCTGGAGTTTCGCGGACAGGGCGAATGGCTACACCTTC

D: TRBD2
J: TRBJ2-3
size: -
V: TRBV6-4
CDR3: CASSASSGGAGTDTQYF
DNA: TGTGCCAGCAGTGCATCTAGCGGGGGGGCGGGCACAGATACGCAGTATTTT

D: -
J: TRBJ2-7
size: few
V: TRBV12-3/TRBV12-4
CDR3: CASSLRVTYEQYF
DNA: TGTGCCAGCAGTTTAAGAGTTACCTACGAGCAGTACTTC

D: -
J: TRBJ2-7
size: -
V: TRBV7-8
CDR3: CASSPGRSYEQYF
DNA: TGTGCCAGCAGCCCGGGCCGTTCCTACGAGCAGTACTTC

D: -
J: TRBJ1-1
size: -
V: TRBV11-2
CDR3: CASSLVVVSTEAFF
DNA: TGTGCCAGCAGCTTAGTGGTAGTGTCCACTGAAGCTTTCTTT

D: -
J: TRBJ1-2
size: -
V: TRBV6-5
CDR3: CASSYSRRTPGNGYTF
DNA: TGTGCCAGCAGTTACTCTCGAAGGACACCGGGCAATGGCTACACCTTC

D: -
J: TRBJ1-1
size: -
V: TRBV5-5
CDR3: CASSRGTEAFF
DNA: TGTGCCAGCAGTAGGGGTACTGAAGCTTTCTTT

D: TRBD2
J: TRBJ2-5
size: -
V: TRBV6-2/TRBV6-3
CDR3: CASSRTFGVSGGVTQYF
DNA: TGTGCCAGCAGCCGCACCTTCGGAGTTAGCGGGGGGGTGACCCAGTACTTC

D: TRBD2
J: TRBJ2-3
size: few
V: TRBV5-1
CDR3: CASSGASGEDTQYF
DNA: TGCGCCAGCAGCGGGGCTAGCGGGGAAGATACGCAGTATTTT

D: TRBD1
J: TRBJ1-4
size: -
V: TRBV7-9
CDR3: CASSSSGGTEKLFF
DNA: TGTGCCAGCAGCTCTTCAGGGGGCACTGAAAAACTGTTTTTT

D: -
J: TRBJ2-3
size: -
V: TRBV9
CDR3: CASRSGGRGADTQYF
DNA: TGTGCCAGCAGGTCAGGGGGAAGGGGGGCAGATACGCAGTATTTT

D: -
J: TRBJ1-1
size: -
V: TRBV19
CDR3: CASQPWEAGGNGEAFF
DNA: TGTGCCAGTCAGCCCTGGGAGGCTGGGGGCAACGGTGAAGCTTTCTTT

D: -
J: TRBJ2-7
size: few
V: TRBV27
CDR3: CASSGGGPYEQYF
DNA: TGTGCCAGCAGTGGAGGGGGCCCCTACGAGCAGTACTTC

D: TRBD2
J: TRBJ2-1
size: once
V: TRBV7-9
CDR3: CASSSGLALSSYNEQFF
DNA: TGTGCCAGCAGCTCTGGACTAGCCCTCAGCTCCTACAATGAGCAGTTCTTC

D: -
J: TRBJ2-7
size: -
V: TRBV6-2/TRBV6-3
CDR3: CASSNDGDGGINSYEQYF
DNA: TGTGCCAGCAGTAACGATGGGGACGGAGGAATAAACTCCTACGAGCAGTACTTC

D: -
J: TRBJ1-5
size: -
V: TRBV21-1
CDR3: CASSKSGRKSNQPQHF
DNA: TGTGCCAGCAGCAAATCGGGCCGTAAAAGCAATCAGCCCCAGCATTTT

D: -
J: TRBJ2-7
size: -
V: TRBV30
CDR3: CAWGKFRQWSSYEQYF
DNA: TGTGCCTGGGGAAAGTTTAGACAGTGGAGCTCCTACGAGCAGTACTTC

D: TRBD1
J: TRBJ2-5
size: -
V: TRBV6-6
CDR3: CASSYFFGTGAKTQYF
DNA: TGTGCCAGCAGTTACTTTTTCGGGACAGGGGCCAAGACCCAGTACTTC